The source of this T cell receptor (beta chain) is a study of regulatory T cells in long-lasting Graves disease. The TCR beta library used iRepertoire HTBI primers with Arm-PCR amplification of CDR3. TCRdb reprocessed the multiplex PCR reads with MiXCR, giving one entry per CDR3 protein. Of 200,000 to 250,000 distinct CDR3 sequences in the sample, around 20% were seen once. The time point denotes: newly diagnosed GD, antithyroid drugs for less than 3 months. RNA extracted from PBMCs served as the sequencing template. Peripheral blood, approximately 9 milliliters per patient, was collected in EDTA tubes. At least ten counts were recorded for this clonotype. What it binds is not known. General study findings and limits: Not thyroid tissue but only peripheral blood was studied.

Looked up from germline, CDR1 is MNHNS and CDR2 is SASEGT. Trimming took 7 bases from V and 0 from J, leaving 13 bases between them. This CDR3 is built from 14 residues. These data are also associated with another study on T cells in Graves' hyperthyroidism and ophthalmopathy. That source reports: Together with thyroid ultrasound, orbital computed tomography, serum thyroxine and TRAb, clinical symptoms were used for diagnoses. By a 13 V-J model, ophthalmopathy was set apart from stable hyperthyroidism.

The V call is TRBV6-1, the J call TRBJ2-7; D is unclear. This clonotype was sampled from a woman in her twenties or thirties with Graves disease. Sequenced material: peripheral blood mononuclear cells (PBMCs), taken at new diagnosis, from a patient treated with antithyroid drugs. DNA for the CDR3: TGTGCCAGCATTAACGACGGTAGCTCCTACGAGCAGTACTTC. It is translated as CASINDGSSYEQYF.